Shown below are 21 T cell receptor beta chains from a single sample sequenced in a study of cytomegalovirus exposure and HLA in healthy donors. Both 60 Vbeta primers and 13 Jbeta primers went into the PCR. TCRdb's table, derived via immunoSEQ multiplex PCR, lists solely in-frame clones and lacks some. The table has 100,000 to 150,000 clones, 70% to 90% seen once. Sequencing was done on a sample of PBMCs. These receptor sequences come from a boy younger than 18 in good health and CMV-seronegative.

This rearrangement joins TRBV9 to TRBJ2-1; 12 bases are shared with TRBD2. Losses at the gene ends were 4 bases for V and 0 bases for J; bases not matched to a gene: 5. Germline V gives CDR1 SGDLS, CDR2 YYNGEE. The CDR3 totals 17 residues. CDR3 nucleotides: TGTGCCAGCAGCTCTCTAGCGGGAGGGACCTCCTACAATGAGCAGTTCTTC. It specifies CASSSLAGGTSYNEQFF.

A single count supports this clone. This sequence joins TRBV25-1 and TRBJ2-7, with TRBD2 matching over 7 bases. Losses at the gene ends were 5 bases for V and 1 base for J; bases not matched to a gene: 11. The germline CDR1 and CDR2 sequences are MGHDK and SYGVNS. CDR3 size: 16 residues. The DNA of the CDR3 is TGTGCCAGCAGTCTCCCGTGGGGGGAGGGGTCCTACGAGCAGTACTTC. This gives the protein CASSLPWGEGSYEQYF.

CDR3 sequence (DNA): TGTGCCAGCAGCCACTGGGGGACAAAGAACACCGGGGAGCTGTTTTTT. Amino acids: CASSHWGTKNTGELFF. The rearrangement uses TRBV7-3 and TRBJ2-2; D is possibly TRBD1 (6 bases). The CDR3 contains 16 residues. The V end was cut by 5 bases, the J end by 1 base, with 14 bases between. CDR1 and CDR2 (germline): SGHTA, FQGTGA.

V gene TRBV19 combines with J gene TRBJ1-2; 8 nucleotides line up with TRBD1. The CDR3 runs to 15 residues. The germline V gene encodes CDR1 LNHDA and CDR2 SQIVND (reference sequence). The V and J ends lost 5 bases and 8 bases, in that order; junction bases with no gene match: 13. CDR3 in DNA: TGTGCCAGTAGTGGTCGACAGGGGTCCGTGGAGGGCTACACCTTC. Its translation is CASSGRQGSVEGYTF.

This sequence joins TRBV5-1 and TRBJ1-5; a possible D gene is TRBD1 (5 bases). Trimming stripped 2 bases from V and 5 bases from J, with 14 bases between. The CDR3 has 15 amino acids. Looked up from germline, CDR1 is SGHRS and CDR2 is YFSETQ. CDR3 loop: CASSLVSGGDQPQHF. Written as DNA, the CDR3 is TGCGCCAGCAGCTTAGTCTCGGGGGGAGATCAGCCCCAGCATTTT.

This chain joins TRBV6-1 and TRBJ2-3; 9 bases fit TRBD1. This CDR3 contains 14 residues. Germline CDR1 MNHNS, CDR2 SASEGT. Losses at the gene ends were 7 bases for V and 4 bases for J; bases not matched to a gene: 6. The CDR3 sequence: CASTGTGFADTQYF. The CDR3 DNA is TGTGCCAGCACGGGGACAGGGTTCGCAGATACGCAGTATTTT.

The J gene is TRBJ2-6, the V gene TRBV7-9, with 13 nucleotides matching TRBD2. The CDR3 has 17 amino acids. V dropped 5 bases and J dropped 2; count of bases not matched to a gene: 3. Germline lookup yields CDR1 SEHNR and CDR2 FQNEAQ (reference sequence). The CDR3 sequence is CASSPLAGGPGANVLTF. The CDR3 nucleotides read TGTGCCAGCAGCCCACTAGCGGGGGGGCCTGGGGCCAACGTCCTGACTTTC.

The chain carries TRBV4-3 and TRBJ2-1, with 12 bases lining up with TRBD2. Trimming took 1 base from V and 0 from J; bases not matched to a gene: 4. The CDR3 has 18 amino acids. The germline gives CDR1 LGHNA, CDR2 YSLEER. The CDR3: CASSQGLAGAPSYNEQFF. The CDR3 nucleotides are TGCGCCAGCAGCCAAGGACTAGCGGGAGCCCCCTCCTACAATGAGCAGTTCTTC.

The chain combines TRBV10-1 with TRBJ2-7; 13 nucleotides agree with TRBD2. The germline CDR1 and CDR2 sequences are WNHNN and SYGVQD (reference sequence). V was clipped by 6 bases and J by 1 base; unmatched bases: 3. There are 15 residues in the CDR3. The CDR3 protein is CASSRTSGGSYEQYF. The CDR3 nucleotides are TGCGCCAGCAGCCGGACTAGCGGGGGATCCTACGAGCAGTACTTC.

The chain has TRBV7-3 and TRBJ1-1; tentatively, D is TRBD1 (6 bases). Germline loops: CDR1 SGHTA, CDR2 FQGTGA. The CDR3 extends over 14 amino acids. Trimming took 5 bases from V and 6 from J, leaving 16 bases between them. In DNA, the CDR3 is TGTGCCAGCAGCCCTAACGCGGACAGATCTGAAGCTTTCTTT. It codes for CASSPNADRSEAFF.

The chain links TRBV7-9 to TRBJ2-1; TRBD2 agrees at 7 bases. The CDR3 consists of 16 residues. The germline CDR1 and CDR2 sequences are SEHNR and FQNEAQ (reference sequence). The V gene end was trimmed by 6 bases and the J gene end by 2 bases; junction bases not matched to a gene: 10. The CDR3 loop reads CASSGSLTSPYNEQFF. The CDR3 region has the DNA TGTGCCAGCAGTGGCTCGTTGACTAGCCCCTACAATGAGCAGTTCTTC.

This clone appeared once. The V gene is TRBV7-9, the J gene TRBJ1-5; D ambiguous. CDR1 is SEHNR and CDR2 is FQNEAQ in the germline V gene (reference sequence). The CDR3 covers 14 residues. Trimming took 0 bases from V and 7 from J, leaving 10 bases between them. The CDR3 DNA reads TGTGCCAGCAGCTTAGCGCTCGGCGGCCAGCCCCAGCATTTT. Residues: CASSLALGGQPQHF. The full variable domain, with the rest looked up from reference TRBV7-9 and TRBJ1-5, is DTGVSQNPRHKITKRGQNVTFRCDPISEHNRLYWYRQTLGQGPEFLTYFQNEAQLEKSRLLSDRFSAERPKGSFSTLEIQRTEQGDSAMYLCASSLALGGQPQHFGDGTRLSIL.

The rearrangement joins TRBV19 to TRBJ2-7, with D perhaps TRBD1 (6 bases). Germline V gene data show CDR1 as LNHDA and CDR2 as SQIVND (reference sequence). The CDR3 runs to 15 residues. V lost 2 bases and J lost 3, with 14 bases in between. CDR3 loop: CASSISGKGVYEQYF. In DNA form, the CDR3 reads TGTGCCAGTAGTATATCCGGTAAGGGGGTCTACGAGCAGTACTTC.

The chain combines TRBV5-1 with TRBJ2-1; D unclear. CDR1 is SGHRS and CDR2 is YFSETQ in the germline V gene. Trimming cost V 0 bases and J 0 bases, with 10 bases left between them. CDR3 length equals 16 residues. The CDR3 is CASSLGALSSYNEQFF. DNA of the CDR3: TGCGCCAGCAGCTTGGGCGCCTTAAGCTCCTACAATGAGCAGTTCTTC.

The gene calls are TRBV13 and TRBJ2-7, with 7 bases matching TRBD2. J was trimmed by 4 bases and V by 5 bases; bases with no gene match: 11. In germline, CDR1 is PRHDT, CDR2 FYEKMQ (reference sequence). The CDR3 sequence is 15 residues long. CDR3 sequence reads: CASSRREVELYEQYF. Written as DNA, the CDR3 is TGTGCCAGCAGCCGACGGGAGGTCGAGCTATACGAGCAGTACTTC.

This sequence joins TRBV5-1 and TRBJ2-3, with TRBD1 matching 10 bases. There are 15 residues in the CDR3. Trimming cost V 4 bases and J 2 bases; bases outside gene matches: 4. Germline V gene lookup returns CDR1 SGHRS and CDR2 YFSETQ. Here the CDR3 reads CASSPGTGDTDTQYF. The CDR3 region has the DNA TGCGCCAGCAGCCCCGGGACAGGGGACACAGATACGCAGTATTTT. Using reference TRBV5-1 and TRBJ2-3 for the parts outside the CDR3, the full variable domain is KAGVTQTPRYLIKTRGQQVTLSCSPISGHRSVSWYQQTPGQGLQFLFEYFSETQRNKGNFPGRFSGRQFSNSRSEMNVSTLELGDSALYLCASSPGTGDTDTQYFGPGTRLTVL.

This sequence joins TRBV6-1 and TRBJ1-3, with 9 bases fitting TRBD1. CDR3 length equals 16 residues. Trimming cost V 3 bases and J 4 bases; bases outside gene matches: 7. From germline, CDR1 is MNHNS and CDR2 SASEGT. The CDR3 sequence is CASSDRDRASGNTIYF. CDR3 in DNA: TGTGCCAGCAGTGACCGGGACAGGGCCTCCGGAAACACCATATATTTT.

CDR3 nucleotides: TGTGCCAGCAGCGGTGGGGCCCTAGAGACCCAGTACTTC. Encoded protein: CASSGGALETQYF. This chain uses TRBV9 with TRBJ2-5; the D gene is possibly TRBD1 (5 bases). Germline-derived CDR1 and CDR2 are SGDLS and YYNGEE. Trimming cost V 3 bases and J 4 bases, with 10 bases left between them. The CDR3 contains 13 residues.

Here the CDR3 reads CASSLHTGGSYNEQFF. The CDR3 region has the DNA TGCGCCAGCAGCTTGCACACAGGGGGCTCCTACAATGAGCAGTTCTTC. The chain uses TRBV5-1 and TRBJ2-1; 8 bases are a match to TRBD1. V lost 1 base, J lost 0 bases, and 3 bases stayed unmatched. The germline CDR1 and CDR2 sequences are SGHRS and YFSETQ. The CDR3 runs to 16 residues.

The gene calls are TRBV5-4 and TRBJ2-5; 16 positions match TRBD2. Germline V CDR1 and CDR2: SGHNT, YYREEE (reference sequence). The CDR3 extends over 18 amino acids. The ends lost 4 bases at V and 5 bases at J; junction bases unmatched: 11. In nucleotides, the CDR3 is TGTGCCAGCAGCCTGGGGACTAGCGGGGGGGCCGGTTGGGAGACCCAGTACTTC. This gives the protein CASSLGTSGGAGWETQYF. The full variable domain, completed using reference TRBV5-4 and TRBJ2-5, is ETGVTQSPTHLIKTRGQQVTLRCSSQSGHNTVSWYQQALGQGPQFIFQYYREEENGRGNFPPRFSGLQFPNYSSELNVNALELDDSALYLCASSLGTSGGAGWETQYFGPGTRLLVL.

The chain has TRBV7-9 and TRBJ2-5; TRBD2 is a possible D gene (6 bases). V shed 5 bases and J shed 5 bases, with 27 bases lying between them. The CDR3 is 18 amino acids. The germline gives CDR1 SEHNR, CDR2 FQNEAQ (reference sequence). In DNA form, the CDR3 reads TGTGCCAGCAGCGACGAGGGATGGGGGAGGCGGGAAGCGGAGACCCAGTACTTC. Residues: CASSDEGWGRREAETQYF.